The next 27 T cell receptor beta chains were all read from a single sample in a study of cytomegalovirus exposure and HLA in healthy donors. The PCR made use of 60 Vbeta and 13 Jbeta primers. Libraries were prepared by immunoSEQ multiplex PCR; TCRdb keeps only in-frame clonotypes and omits some of them. The table includes tens of thousands of clones, approximately 80% detected once. Material: PBMCs. These receptors all stem from a man between 50 and 59 years old in good health and CMV-seronegative.

V usage is TRBV30 and J usage is TRBJ2-7; D is perhaps TRBD2 (5 bases). The germline gives CDR1 GTSNPN, CDR2 SVGIG (reference sequence). Trimming shortened V by 4 bases and J by 0 bases, and 13 bases separated the two germline ends. This CDR3 region has 14 residues. The CDR3 DNA reads as TGTGCCTGGACTCATACGGGGTACTCCTACGAGCAGTACTTC. This gives the protein CAWTHTGYSYEQYF. The whole variable domain, filled in from reference TRBV30 and TRBJ2-7, reads SQTIHQWPATLVQPVGSPLSLECTVEGTSNPNLYWYRQAAGRGLQLLFYSVGIGQISSEVPQNLSASRPQDRQFILSSKKLLLSDSGFYLCAWTHTGYSYEQYFGPGTRLTVT.

The V call is TRBV7-6, the J call TRBJ2-2; tentatively, D is TRBD1 (6 bases). Germline CDR1 reads SGHVS; CDR2 reads FNYEAQ. The CDR3 consists of 16 residues. The V end was cut by 3 bases, the J end by 6 bases, with 17 bases between. The CDR3 nucleotides are TGTGCCAGCAGCTTTAGGCGCGCACAGGGCCCCGGGGAGCTGTTTTTT. Protein: CASSFRRAQGPGELFF. The complete variable domain, with remaining parts taken from reference TRBV7-6 and TRBJ2-2, reads GAGVSQSPRYKVTKRGQDVALRCDPISGHVSLYWYRQALGQGPEFLTYFNYEAQQDKSGLPNDRFSAERPEGSISTLTIQRTEQRDSAMYRCASSFRRAQGPGELFFGEGSRLTVL.

The V and J genes are TRBV15 and TRBJ2-7; 8 nucleotides agree with TRBD2. CDR3 length: 14 residues. Germline CDR1 and CDR2: LNHNV and YYDKDF (reference sequence). Germline trimming cut 3 bases from V and 6 bases from J; bases unmatched to any gene: 7. CDR3: CATSRGTRSSEQYF. CDR3 in DNA: TGTGCCACCAGCAGGGGGACTAGGTCTTCCGAGCAGTACTTC.

The gene calls are TRBV10-1 and TRBJ2-1; D is perhaps TRBD2 (5 bases). CDR1 and CDR2 from the germline V gene are WNHNN and SYGVQD (reference sequence). V was cut by 0 bases and J by 4 bases, with 10 bases left in between. This CDR3 region has 15 residues. The CDR3, as DNA: TGCGCCAGCAGTGAGTCGCGGGTAGGATACAATGAGCAGTTCTTC. Its protein is CASSESRVGYNEQFF.

The chain links TRBV19 to TRBJ2-1; D is undetermined. The germline CDR1 and CDR2 sequences are LNHDA and SQIVND (reference sequence). The CDR3 has 17 residues. V was pared by 6 bases and J by 8 bases, with 26 bases between. The DNA for the CDR3 is TGTGCCAGTAGACCGGCTACTATGTCGAGCGTTCAGCATGAGCAGTTCTTC. Translating gives CASRPATMSSVQHEQFF.

V and J are TRBV7-6 and TRBJ1-6; TRBD1 is a possible D gene (5 bases). Germline lookup yields CDR1 SGHVS and CDR2 FNYEAQ. The CDR3 has 14 amino acids. V lost 5 bases and J 8 bases, leaving 13 bases between the germline ends. The CDR3: CASSPTTGDSPLHF. The CDR3 DNA reads as TGTGCCAGCAGCCCAACAACAGGCGATTCACCCCTCCACTTT.

The CDR3 spells CASSLIGSGNQPQHF. The CDR3 region has the DNA TGTGCCAGCAGTCTGATAGGTAGCGGCAATCAGCCCCAGCATTTT. J is TRBJ1-5 and V is TRBV28; D not certain. CDR3 length: 15 amino acids. CDR1 is MDHEN and CDR2 is SYDVKM in the germline V gene. With 5 bases removed from V and 2 bases from J, the gap between germline ends came to 13 bases.

The rearrangement uses TRBV5-1 and TRBJ2-7; 11 bases map to TRBD2. Germline CDR1 and CDR2: SGHRS and YFSETQ. CDR3 size: 16 residues. The junction had 7 bases not matched to a gene; V was cut back by 3 bases and J by 2 bases. In nucleotides, the CDR3 is TGCGCCAGCAGCTACCCTAGCGGGGGGACCCCCTACGAGCAGTACTTC. Translating it yields CASSYPSGGTPYEQYF.

In its sample, this clone was seen a few times. The chain recombines TRBV7-2 with TRBJ2-5; maybe TRBD2 (5 bases). CDR1 and CDR2 from the germline V gene are SGHTA and FQGNSA. The length of the CDR3 is 16 residues. V lost 2 bases and J lost 0, with 13 bases in between. DNA for the CDR3: TGTGCCAGCAGCTTAATGGACTCTTGGTACCAAGAGACCCAGTACTTC. Protein product: CASSLMDSWYQETQYF.

V and J are TRBV15 and TRBJ1-5; D possibly corresponds to TRBD1 (5 bases). Germline-derived CDR1 and CDR2 are LNHNV and YYDKDF (reference sequence). The CDR3 spans 17 residues. V lost 1 base to trimming and J lost 2 bases, with 15 bases between them. The CDR3 protein is CATSRGPLGGGNQPQHF. For the CDR3, the DNA is TGTGCCACCAGCAGAGGCCCCTTGGGAGGGGGCAATCAGCCCCAGCATTTT.

The genes are TRBV5-1 and TRBJ1-1; TRBD1 might be the D (6 bases). From germline, CDR1 is SGHRS and CDR2 YFSETQ. V was shortened by 4 bases and J by 0 bases, with 10 bases between the two germline ends. The CDR3 runs to 14 residues. The CDR3 is CASSQDSLNTEAFF. The CDR3 bases are TGCGCCAGCAGCCAGGACAGTTTGAACACTGAAGCTTTCTTT. The whole variable domain, remainder taken from reference TRBV5-1 and TRBJ1-1, is KAGVTQTPRYLIKTRGQQVTLSCSPISGHRSVSWYQQTPGQGLQFLFEYFSETQRNKGNFPGRFSGRQFSNSRSEMNVSTLELGDSALYLCASSQDSLNTEAFFGQGTRLTVV.

The chain employs TRBV5-6 and TRBJ2-5, with D perhaps matching TRBD1 (6 bases). Trimming left V 0 bases short and J 2 bases short, with 11 bases between. CDR1 and CDR2 from the germline V gene are SGHDT and YYEEEE. This CDR3 has 15 amino acids. As DNA, the CDR3 is TGTGCCAGCAGCTTGGTTGGTCAGGGGCAAGAGACCCAGTACTTC. Encoded protein: CASSLVGQGQETQYF.

The chain recombines TRBV5-4 with TRBJ1-6; D remains unclear. CDR3 size: 15 residues. CDR1 SGHNT and CDR2 YYREEE come from the germline V gene (reference sequence). V was trimmed by 3 bases and J by 8 bases, leaving 15 bases between them. Here the CDR3 reads CASSSGTSTDSPLHF. The CDR3 DNA sequence: TGTGCCAGCAGCTCCGGAACTTCCACAGATTCACCCCTCCACTTT. Full variable domain (outside the CDR3, taken from reference TRBV5-4 and TRBJ1-6): ETGVTQSPTHLIKTRGQQVTLRCSSQSGHNTVSWYQQALGQGPQFIFQYYREEENGRGNFPPRFSGLQFPNYSSELNVNALELDDSALYLCASSSGTSTDSPLHFGNGTRLTVT.

This chain joins TRBV7-8 and TRBJ2-2; 10 bases are a match to TRBD2. CDR1 SGHVS and CDR2 FQNEAQ come from the germline V gene. The CDR3 is 19 residues long. Trimming at V came to 0 bases and at J to 0 bases, leaving 7 bases not matched to a gene. The CDR3 DNA follows: TGTGCCAGCAGCTTAGCTGGGACTAGCGCAGATACGAACACCGGGGAGCTGTTTTTT. It is translated as CASSLAGTSADTNTGELFF.

This chain uses TRBV18 with TRBJ2-6; TRBD2 matches 7 bases. The J segment lost 6 bases and the V segment lost 4 bases, leaving 3 bases of the junction unmatched. This CDR3 has 14 amino acids. In germline, CDR1 is KGHSH, CDR2 LQKENI. CDR3 loop: CASSREGKANVLTF. CDR3 in DNA: TGTGCCAGCTCACGGGAGGGCAAGGCCAACGTCCTGACTTTC.

Only a few counts were recorded for this clone. V is TRBV2 and J is TRBJ2-4, with TRBD1 matching over 7 bases. V dropped 2 bases and J dropped 1; count of bases not matched to a gene: 8. The CDR3 is made up of 17 amino acids. The germline V gene encodes CDR1 SNHLY and CDR2 FYNNEI. In nucleotides, the CDR3 is TGTGCCAGCAGTGAACACGGGACAGTCACCGCCAAAAACATTCAGTACTTC. This gives the protein CASSEHGTVTAKNIQYF.

The chain has TRBV9 and TRBJ2-3; TRBD2 matches 15 bases. The V gene's germline CDR1 is SGDLS and CDR2 YYNGEE. Trimming at V came to 4 bases and at J to 7 bases, leaving 10 bases not matched to a gene. The CDR3 spans 17 residues. CDR3 region: CASSPPGLAGGANTQYF. The CDR3 nucleotides are TGTGCCAGCAGCCCTCCGGGACTAGCGGGGGGTGCAAATACGCAGTATTTT.

The chain couples TRBV5-1 to TRBJ2-3; D is uncertain. V shed 1 base and J shed 3 bases, with 12 bases lying between them. Germline assignment: CDR1 SGHRS and CDR2 YFSETQ. The CDR3 length is 15 residues. The CDR3 DNA follows: TGCGCCAGCAGCTTGTCTCGCCTAGTAACAGATACGCAGTATTTT. It specifies CASSLSRLVTDTQYF. Combining the CDR3 with reference TRBV5-1 and TRBJ2-3 gives the whole variable domain KAGVTQTPRYLIKTRGQQVTLSCSPISGHRSVSWYQQTPGQGLQFLFEYFSETQRNKGNFPGRFSGRQFSNSRSEMNVSTLELGDSALYLCASSLSRLVTDTQYFGPGTRLTVL.

Only one count was recorded for this clone. V usage is TRBV7-6 and J usage is TRBJ2-7; D possibly corresponds to TRBD2 (5 bases). This CDR3 spans 13 amino acids. Germline CDR1 and CDR2: SGHVS and FNYEAQ. Deletions cut 1 base from V and 5 bases from J, with 9 bases between. The CDR3, as DNA: TGTGCCAGCAGCTTAGGGGCGGGCCACGAGCAGTACTTC. It is translated as CASSLGAGHEQYF.

This chain connects TRBV6-5 to TRBJ2-5; D remains ambiguous. The germline CDR1 and CDR2 sequences are MNHEY and SVGAGI. The CDR3 has 15 residues. V was pared by 0 bases and J by 2 bases, with 10 bases between. The CDR3 reads CASSYSIPRQETQYF. In DNA, the CDR3 is TGTGCCAGCAGTTACTCGATCCCCAGACAAGAGACCCAGTACTTC.

The V and J genes are TRBV9 and TRBJ2-3, with 9 bases lining up with TRBD1. The CDR3 is 17 residues long. Germline V lookup: CDR1 SGDLS, CDR2 YYNGEE. V lost 3 bases to trimming and J lost 0 bases; unmatched junction nucleotides: 8. This CDR3 reads CASSADRGGTSTDTQYF. Written as DNA, the CDR3 is TGTGCCAGCAGCGCCGACAGGGGGGGAACTAGCACAGATACGCAGTATTTT.

The rearrangement links TRBV6-5 to TRBJ2-1, with a possible D match to TRBD1 (7 bases). CDR3 length: 15 residues. The V end was cut by 6 bases, the J end by 7 bases, with 19 bases between. CDR1 is MNHEY, CDR2 SVGAGI, per germline. The CDR3: CASRPPQGGLNEQFF. Written as DNA, the CDR3 is TGTGCCAGCAGACCACCCCAGGGGGGTTTGAATGAGCAGTTCTTC.

The chain recombines TRBV29-1 with TRBJ2-3, with 7 bases matching TRBD2. There are 12 residues in the CDR3. Losses at the gene ends were 5 bases for V and 6 bases for J; bases not matched to a gene: 5. Germline lookup yields CDR1 SQVTM and CDR2 ANQGSEA. CDR3 sequence reads: CSVRGGLDTQYF. As DNA, the CDR3 is TGCAGCGTTCGCGGGGGTCTGGATACGCAGTATTTT.

The chain combines TRBV4-1 with TRBJ2-7; a possible D gene is TRBD1 (6 bases). Germline V gene data show CDR1 as MGHRA and CDR2 as YSYEKL. Deletions cut 1 base from V and 3 bases from J, with 13 bases between. The CDR3 totals 15 residues. The CDR3 DNA follows: TGCGCCAGCAGCCAAGTCTTCAGGGGAAGCTACGAGCAGTACTTC. Protein sequence: CASSQVFRGSYEQYF.

The chain combines TRBV6-5 with TRBJ2-1; 8 bases line up with TRBD2. The CDR3 is 13 residues long. The germline V gene encodes CDR1 MNHEY and CDR2 SVGAGI. CDR3 loop: CASGRGGLAEQFF. In DNA, the CDR3 is TGTGCAAGTGGACGGGGGGGCCTCGCGGAGCAGTTCTTC.

This chain uses TRBV7-2 with TRBJ1-6; TRBD1 is a possible D gene (5 bases). Germline V CDR1 and CDR2: SGHTA, FQGNSA. This CDR3 spans 14 amino acids. Trimming cost V 2 bases and J 7 bases, with 9 bases left between them. This chain's CDR3 is CASSLPRANSPLHF. The CDR3 DNA reads as TGTGCCAGCAGCTTACCCAGGGCCAATTCACCCCTCCACTTT.

This clone turned up a few times. V gene TRBV7-6 combines with J gene TRBJ2-5, with TRBD2 as a possible D gene (7 bases). V lost 0 bases and J 6 bases, leaving 14 bases between the germline ends. The CDR3 is 15 amino acids. Germline lookup yields CDR1 SGHVS and CDR2 FNYEAQ. The CDR3 loop is CASSLAGGPLKTQYF. In DNA, the CDR3 is TGTGCCAGCAGCTTAGCGGGGGGGCCACTTAAGACCCAGTACTTC.